This T cell receptor beta chain was sequenced for a study of OX40 agonist ivuxolimab in advanced cancers. Study summary: Partial responses were seen in three patients, one with hepatocellular carcinoma and two with cutaneous melanoma. Study-level points and caveats: At 0.1 to 3.0 mg/kg and by week 6, clonal expansion occurred in CD4+ and CD8+ blood T cells.

On this clone itself: Its cognate antigen is unknown.

This CDR3 has 15 residues. CDR1 is LGHNA and CDR2 is YNFKEQ in the germline V gene. The ends were cut back, 5 bases at V and 3 bases at J, with 15 bases in the middle. Produced via immunoSEQ multiplex PCR; TCRdb's table is partial and in-frame only. This table holds about 20,000 clones, about 86% found once. The sequences come from CD4+ or CD8+ T cells sorted from blood, collected in a trial of the OX40 agonist ivuxolimab. This sequence was found in an adult with an advanced solid tumor such as melanoma, head and neck, liver or kidney cancer. This chain links TRBV4-2 with TRBJ2-3, with D hard to call. CDR3: CASSFNPARTDTQYF. Written as DNA, the CDR3 is TGTGCCAGCAGCTTCAATCCCGCACGAACAGATACGCAGTATTTT.